Listed here are 19 T cell receptor beta chains from one sample, sequenced in a study of cytomegalovirus exposure and HLA in healthy donors. The method was immunoSEQ multiplex PCR; TCRdb's version includes in-frame clones alone and lacks a portion of them. The sample has approximately 65,000 clones; roughly nine tenths are singletons. The specimen sequenced was PBMCs. The receptors here all came from a man between 18 and 35 years old in good health and CMV-seronegative.

This chain joins TRBV5-1 and TRBJ2-7, with TRBD2 identical over 14 bases. After removal of 4 bases from V and 4 bases from J, the junction contained 13 bases not matched to a gene. Germline V gene sequence: CDR1 SGHRS, CDR2 YFSETQ. The CDR3 is 18 amino acids. DNA for the CDR3: TGCGCCAGCAGCGTGTCCGGGACTAGCGGGAGAAGGGTGTACGAGCAGTACTTC. As protein: CASSVSGTSGRRVYEQYF.

The J gene is TRBJ1-5, the V gene TRBV27; D possibly corresponds to TRBD1 (6 bases). The CDR3 totals 16 residues. V dropped 0 bases and J dropped 3 bases, with 12 bases sitting between them. CDR1 and CDR2 from the germline V gene are MNHEY and SMNVEV (reference sequence). The CDR3 spells CASSLSRDNLNQPQHF. In DNA, the CDR3 is TGTGCCAGCAGTTTATCCCGGGACAACCTCAATCAGCCCCAGCATTTT.

This chain connects TRBV5-6 to TRBJ2-7; tentative D call: TRBD2 (5 bases). CDR1 is SGHDT, CDR2 YYEEEE, per germline. The CDR3 has 12 amino acids. With 2 bases removed from V and 6 bases from J, the gap between germline ends came to 9 bases. CDR3 residues: CASSFGGPEQYF. CDR3 DNA: TGTGCCAGCAGCTTTGGAGGTCCCGAGCAGTACTTC. The full variable domain, in which reference TRBV5-6 and TRBJ2-7 provide the parts outside the CDR3, is DAGVTQSPTHLIKTRGQQVTLRCSPKSGHDTVSWYQQALGQGPQFIFQYYEEEERQRGNFPDRFSGHQFPNYSSELNVNALLLGDSALYLCASSFGGPEQYFGPGTRLTVT.

The sample holds one count of this clone. The sample holds other DNA sequences that translate to the same CDR3. This chain connects TRBV6-4 to TRBJ2-3, with D hard to call. V lost 0 bases and J 0 bases, leaving 7 bases between the germline ends. The CDR3 sequence is 15 residues long. Germline-derived CDR1 and CDR2 are MRHNA and SNTAGT. CDR3 sequence reads: CASSDSGTSTDTQYF. The CDR3 coding sequence is TGTGCCAGCAGTGACTCGGGCACTAGCACAGATACGCAGTATTTT.

V is TRBV7-9 and J is TRBJ1-4; weak D call: TRBD1 (5 bases). V was trimmed by 7 bases and J by 3 bases, leaving 12 bases between them. Germline-derived CDR1 and CDR2 are SEHNR and FQNEAQ (reference sequence). The CDR3 sequence is 14 residues long. The chain's CDR3 is CASNSGGSNEKLFF. DNA for the CDR3: TGTGCCAGCAACTCGGGGGGGTCTAATGAAAAACTGTTTTTT.

The J gene is TRBJ1-1, the V gene TRBV6-5; TRBD1 is a possible D gene (6 bases). Germline V gives CDR1 MNHEY, CDR2 SVGAGI. The CDR3 is made up of 14 amino acids. Between the trimmed V and J ends, which lost 6 bases and 6 bases, there was a span of 17 bases. The CDR3 coding sequence is TGTGCCAGCAGACAACAGGGATTTAATCCTGAAGCTTTCTTT. Its translation: CASRQQGFNPEAFF.

The chain recombines TRBV7-9 with TRBJ2-7; 9 positions agree with TRBD1. V gave up 5 bases and J gave up 1 base; unmatched junction bases: 12. Germline CDR1 SEHNR, CDR2 FQNEAQ (reference sequence). The CDR3 is made up of 17 amino acids. The CDR3 nucleotides are TGTGCCAGCAGCCCGAGGGAATCCGGGACAGGGTCCTACGAGCAGTACTTC. Translated, it gives CASSPRESGTGSYEQYF.

V and J are TRBV4-3 and TRBJ2-3, with D unresolved. CDR1 and CDR2 (germline): LGHNA, YSLEER. V lost 3 bases and J 0 bases, leaving 10 bases between the germline ends. This CDR3 comprises 15 residues. CDR3 DNA sequence: TGCGCCAGCAGCCAGCGTCACCCTAGCACAGATACGCAGTATTTT. It codes for CASSQRHPSTDTQYF.

A single count supports this clone. The rearrangement joins TRBV2 to TRBJ2-1; 8 bases map to TRBD2. The J segment lost 10 bases and the V segment lost 8 bases, leaving 7 bases of the junction unmatched. This CDR3 is 12 amino acids long. Germline V gene data show CDR1 as SNHLY and CDR2 as FYNNEI. CDR3 region: CASASEREEQFF. The CDR3 DNA reads TGTGCCAGCGCGTCGGAGCGGGAGGAGCAGTTCTTC.

This chain links TRBV7-2 with TRBJ2-1; TRBD1 might be the D (6 bases). The CDR3 has 15 residues. Deletions cut 5 bases from V and 4 bases from J, with 15 bases between. Germline CDR1 SGHTA, CDR2 FQGNSA. DNA of the CDR3: TGTGCCAGCAGCACCGTGGGGGCTAGGTACAATGAGCAGTTCTTC. This sequence encodes CASSTVGARYNEQFF.

The chain uses TRBV4-1 and TRBJ1-4; TRBD1 agrees at 8 bases. Germline CDR1 is MGHRA and CDR2 is YSYEKL. This CDR3 comprises 15 residues. Unmatched junction bases numbered 9, after V lost 4 bases and J lost 8 bases. CDR3 residues: CASSPLQGDGEKLFF. Written as DNA, the CDR3 is TGCGCCAGCAGCCCCCTACAGGGGGATGGGGAAAAACTGTTTTTT.

The chain carries TRBV7-2 and TRBJ2-5; no clear D gene. Germline V gene lookup returns CDR1 SGHTA and CDR2 FQGNSA. Between the trimmed V and J ends, which lost 5 bases and 3 bases, there was a span of 16 bases. The CDR3 has 15 amino acids. CDR3 sequence: CASSPYRLVKETQYF. The CDR3 DNA sequence: TGTGCCAGCAGCCCTTACCGACTTGTAAAAGAGACCCAGTACTTC.

The J gene is TRBJ1-5, the V gene TRBV25-1; D remains ambiguous. Trimming removed 2 bases from V and 5 bases from J, with 10 bases in between. From germline, CDR1 is MGHDK and CDR2 SYGVNS. This CDR3 comprises 14 residues. CDR3 in amino acids: CASSEGQNYQPQHF. Written as DNA, the CDR3 is TGTGCCAGCAGTGAAGGCCAGAATTATCAGCCCCAGCATTTT.

The rearrangement links TRBV29-1 to TRBJ2-1; 10 bases map to TRBD2. With V trimmed by 7 bases and J by 8 bases, 11 bases remained unmatched. The V gene's germline CDR1 is SQVTM and CDR2 ANQGSEA. CDR3 length: 14 residues. As DNA, the CDR3 is TGCAGCGCCCTACTAGCGGGGTATCACCATGAGCAGTTCTTC. This sequence encodes CSALLAGYHHEQFF.

The rearrangement joins TRBV29-1 to TRBJ1-4; 8 bases agree with TRBD1. Germline lookup yields CDR1 SQVTM and CDR2 ANQGSEA. J lost 8 bases, V lost 3 bases, and 2 bases had no gene match. CDR3 length: 12 amino acids. In nucleotides, the CDR3 is TGCAGCGTTGAGACAGGGGACGAAAAACTGTTTTTT. It specifies CSVETGDEKLFF.

The gene calls are TRBV9 and TRBJ2-5; 7 bases are a match to TRBD2. V dropped 0 bases and J dropped 4; count of bases not matched to a gene: 12. Germline CDR1 SGDLS, CDR2 YYNGEE. This CDR3 has 17 amino acids. CDR3 sequence reads: CASSVGTRAAGVETQYF. The CDR3 nucleotides are TGTGCCAGCAGCGTAGGGACTAGGGCTGCGGGAGTAGAGACCCAGTACTTC.

The chain employs TRBV5-4 and TRBJ2-7, with TRBD1 matching 8 bases. There are 15 residues in the CDR3. Trimming took 0 bases from V and 3 from J; bases not matched to a gene: 5. Germline CDR1 SGHNT, CDR2 YYREEE (reference sequence). CDR3 DNA: TGTGCCAGCAGCTTGGCCGGGACAGGAAGCTACGAGCAGTACTTC. It specifies CASSLAGTGSYEQYF. Filled out from reference TRBV5-4 and TRBJ2-7, the complete variable domain reads ETGVTQSPTHLIKTRGQQVTLRCSSQSGHNTVSWYQQALGQGPQFIFQYYREEENGRGNFPPRFSGLQFPNYSSELNVNALELDDSALYLCASSLAGTGSYEQYFGPGTRLTVT.

The chain couples TRBV11-1 to TRBJ2-2; 7 nucleotides line up with TRBD1. This CDR3 has 15 amino acids. With V trimmed by 1 base and J by 8 bases, 7 bases remained unmatched. CDR1 is SGHAT, CDR2 FQDESV, per germline (reference sequence). The CDR3 here is CASSLDITGEGELFF. As DNA, the CDR3 is TGTGCCAGCAGCTTAGATATAACAGGGGAAGGGGAGCTGTTTTTT.

The rearrangement joins TRBV18 to TRBJ2-1; TRBD2 matches at 10 bases. J was trimmed by 7 bases and V by 4 bases; bases with no gene match: 7. Germline V gives CDR1 KGHSH, CDR2 LQKENI. CDR3 length: 15 amino acids. The CDR3 is CASSQKREGRNEQFF. In DNA, the CDR3 is TGTGCCAGCTCACAAAAGCGGGAGGGCCGGAATGAGCAGTTCTTC.